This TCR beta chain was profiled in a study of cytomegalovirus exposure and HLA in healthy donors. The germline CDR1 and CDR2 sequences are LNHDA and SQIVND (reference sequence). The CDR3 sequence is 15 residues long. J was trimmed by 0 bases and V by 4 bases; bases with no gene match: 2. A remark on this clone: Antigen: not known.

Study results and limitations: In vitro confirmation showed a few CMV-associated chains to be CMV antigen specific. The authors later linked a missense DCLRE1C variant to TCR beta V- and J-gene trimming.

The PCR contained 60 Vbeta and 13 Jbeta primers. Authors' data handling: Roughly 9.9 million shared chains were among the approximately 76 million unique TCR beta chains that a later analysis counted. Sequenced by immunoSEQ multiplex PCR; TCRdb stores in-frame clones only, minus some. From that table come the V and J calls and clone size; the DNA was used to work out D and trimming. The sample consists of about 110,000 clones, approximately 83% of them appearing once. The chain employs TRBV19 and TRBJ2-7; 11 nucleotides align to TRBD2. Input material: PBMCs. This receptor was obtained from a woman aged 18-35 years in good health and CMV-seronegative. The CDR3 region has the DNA TGTGCCAGTAGTACTACTAGCGGGAGCTCCTACGAGCAGTACTTC. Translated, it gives CASSTTSGSSYEQYF.